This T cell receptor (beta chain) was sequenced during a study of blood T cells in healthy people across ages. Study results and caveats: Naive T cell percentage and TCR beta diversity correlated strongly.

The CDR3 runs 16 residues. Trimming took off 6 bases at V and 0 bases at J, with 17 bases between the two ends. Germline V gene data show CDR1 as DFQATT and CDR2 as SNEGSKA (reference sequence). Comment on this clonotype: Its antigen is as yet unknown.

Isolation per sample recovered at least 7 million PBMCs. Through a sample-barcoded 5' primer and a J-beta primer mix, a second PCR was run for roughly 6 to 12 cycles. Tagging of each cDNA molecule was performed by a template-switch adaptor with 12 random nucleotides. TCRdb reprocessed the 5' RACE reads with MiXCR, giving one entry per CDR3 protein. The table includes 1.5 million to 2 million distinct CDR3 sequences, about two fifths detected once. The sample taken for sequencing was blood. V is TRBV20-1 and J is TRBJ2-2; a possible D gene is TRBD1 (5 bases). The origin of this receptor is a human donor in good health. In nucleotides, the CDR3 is TGCAGTGCGAAAGGGGAAGGGTTGACGAACACCGGGGAGCTGTTTTTT. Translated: CSAKGEGLTNTGELFF.